This T cell receptor (beta chain) was obtained from a study of T cell responses to AZD1222 COVID-19 vaccine. Study findings and constraints: At baseline, just 6 or 7 AZD1222 recipients tested seropositive.

The protocol was immunoSEQ multiplex PCR, while the TCRdb copy is restricted to in-frame clones and leaves out a portion. Among some 150,000 clones listed, 88% were seen once. Regarding this clone: The antigen is not known.

The receptor was isolated from an adult in good health. Sequenced here: peripheral blood, sampled on day 0 of AZD1222 vaccination.

Here the CDR3 reads CAISETSGVRSSYEQYF. CDR3 DNA: TGTGCCATCAGTGAGACTAGCGGGGTCAGAAGCTCCTACGAGCAGTACTTC. This sequence joins TRBV10-3 and TRBJ2-7; 10 positions match TRBD2. The V gene's germline CDR1 is ENHRY and CDR2 SYGVKD. The trim removed 2 bases at V and 0 bases at J, leaving 7 bases unmatched. The CDR3 loop spans 17 amino acids.